The entry below gives a single T cell receptor (beta chain) sequence along with its context. Its specificity is unknown. The data originate from a study of radiotherapy plus CTLA-4 blockade in lung cancer. Looking at the study overall: Among all patients, roughly 19% showed objective responses, while more than 25% had disease control.

With ipilimumab providing CTLA-4 blockade, focal radiation was administered to patients who had chemo-refractory metastatic non-small-cell lung cancer. CDR3 length: 13 residues. Germline V gene data show CDR1 as MNHNS and CDR2 as SASEGT. With 6 bases removed from V and 1 base from J, the gap between germline ends came to 9 bases. Repertoires were generated with immunoSEQ multiplex PCR, while TCRdb's copy carries only in-frame clones and drops some. Of roughly 50,000 clones in the sample, around 69% were seen once. Points from the study as a whole: Tumor-origin TCR clones grew in blood after radiotherapy plus ipilimumab. The best predictor of response was reported to be early blood T cell clone dynamics, with interferon-beta.

Sequencing was performed on peripheral blood, taken from a patient treated with radiotherapy plus ipilimumab. The receptor comes from a human donor with non-small cell lung cancer who had stable disease on radiotherapy plus ipilimumab. The chain links TRBV6-1 to TRBJ2-5; D is undetermined. CDR3 in amino acids: CASSFVPQETQYF. CDR3 DNA: TGTGCCAGCAGCTTCGTGCCCCAAGAGACCCAGTACTTC.